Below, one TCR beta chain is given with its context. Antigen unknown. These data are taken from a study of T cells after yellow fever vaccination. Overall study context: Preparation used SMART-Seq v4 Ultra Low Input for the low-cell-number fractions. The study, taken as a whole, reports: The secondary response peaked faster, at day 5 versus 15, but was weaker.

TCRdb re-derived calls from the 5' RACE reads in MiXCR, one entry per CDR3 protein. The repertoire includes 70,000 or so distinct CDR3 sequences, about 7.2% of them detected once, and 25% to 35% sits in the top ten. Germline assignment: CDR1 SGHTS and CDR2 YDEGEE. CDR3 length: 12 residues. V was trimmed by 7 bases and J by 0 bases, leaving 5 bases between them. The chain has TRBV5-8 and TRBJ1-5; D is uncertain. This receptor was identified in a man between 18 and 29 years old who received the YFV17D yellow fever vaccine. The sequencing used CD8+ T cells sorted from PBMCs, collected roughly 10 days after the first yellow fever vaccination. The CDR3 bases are TGTGCCAGCCTGAATAGCAATCAGCCCCAGCATTTT. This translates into CASLNSNQPQHF.